This T cell receptor (beta chain) emerged from a study of T cells after yellow fever vaccination. Regarding the study as a whole: The secondary T-cell response peaked on day 5, not day 15, but was weaker. Overlap between CD4 and CD8 compartments was detected for a small share of clonotypes.

TCRdb re-called the 5' RACE reads through MiXCR, storing one row per CDR3 protein. This table holds 550,000 to 750,000 distinct CDR3 sequences, about 13% found once. This clonotype was seen a handful of times. What it binds is unknown. Germline V gives CDR1 SGHRS, CDR2 YFSETQ. This CDR3 is built from 16 residues. Trimming cost V 0 bases and J 4 bases, with 11 bases left between them. V gene TRBV5-1 combines with J gene TRBJ2-6; D may correspond to TRBD1 or TRBD2 (5 bases each). Sequences were derived from PBMCs, sampled on the day of the yellow fever booster vaccination. This sequence originates from a man in his thirties or forties who received the YFV17D yellow fever vaccine. This chain's CDR3 is CASSLDIGTGANVLTF. The CDR3 DNA reads TGCGCCAGCAGCTTGGATATTGGGACCGGGGCCAACGTCCTGACTTTC.